The 27 T cell receptor beta chains below come from one sample, sequenced in a study of CD8 T cell repertoires and HIV-1 epitope variants. No antigens are known for them. Assay used: immunoSEQ multiplex PCR; TCRdb lists only in-frame clones, some missing. The data contain a few thousand clones, about three fifths of them singletons. The source material was cultured CD8+ T cells derived from PBMCs. These receptors originate from a male donor with HIV.

The V gene is TRBV12-5, the J gene TRBJ2-2, with D possibly called TRBD1 or TRBD2 (6 bases each). CDR1 and CDR2 (germline): LGHNT, FRNRAP. V lost 4 bases and J lost 4, with 13 bases in between. The length of the CDR3 is 15 residues. CDR3 DNA: TGTGCTAGTGGTTCCACCTCGGGGGCCACCGGGGAGCTGTTTTTT. Amino acids: CASGSTSGATGELFF.

The chain is built from TRBV4-2 and TRBJ2-2, with D perhaps TRBD1 (5 bases). Trimming stripped 0 bases from V and 0 bases from J, with 8 bases between. The CDR3 totals 16 residues. CDR1 and CDR2 (germline): LGHNA, YNFKEQ. CDR3 protein: CASSQDGRANTGELFF. The CDR3 region has the DNA TGTGCCAGCAGCCAAGATGGCAGGGCGAACACCGGGGAGCTGTTTTTT.

The chain joins TRBV27 to TRBJ2-7; no definite D call. With 6 bases removed from V and 0 bases from J, the gap between germline ends came to 18 bases. This CDR3 has 16 residues. Germline V CDR1 and CDR2: MNHEY, SMNVEV (reference sequence). CDR3 nucleotides: TGTGCCAGCAGGGGTACAACGACCCTCGGCTCCTACGAGCAGTACTTC. It translates to CASRGTTTLGSYEQYF.

The V and J genes are TRBV5-4 and TRBJ2-7, with D hard to call. V was trimmed by 2 bases and J by 0 bases, leaving 12 bases between them. CDR1 and CDR2 from the germline V gene are SGHNT and YYREEE (reference sequence). This CDR3 comprises 15 residues. The CDR3 reads CASSLGRASSYEQYF. CDR3 coding DNA: TGTGCCAGCAGCTTAGGACGGGCAAGCTCCTACGAGCAGTACTTC.

This clone was detected only a few times. The CDR3 DNA sequence: TGTGCCAGCAGCTTGGGGGAGCTCTATGGCTACACCTTC. It translates to CASSLGELYGYTF. The chain couples TRBV5-6 to TRBJ1-2; no firm D call. Germline V gives CDR1 SGHDT, CDR2 YYEEEE. V lost 0 bases and J lost 4, with 7 bases in between. This CDR3 spans 13 amino acids. Full variable domain (rest looked up from reference TRBV5-6 and TRBJ1-2): DAGVTQSPTHLIKTRGQQVTLRCSPKSGHDTVSWYQQALGQGPQFIFQYYEEEERQRGNFPDRFSGHQFPNYSSELNVNALLLGDSALYLCASSLGELYGYTFGSGTRLTVV.

V gene TRBV28 combines with J gene TRBJ2-7; 9 bases line up with TRBD1. Germline CDR1 and CDR2: MDHEN and SYDVKM. The CDR3 totals 15 residues. V was pared by 4 bases and J by 4 bases, with 8 bases of the junction left unmatched. The CDR3 spells CASSSTGTGPYEQYF. The CDR3 coding sequence is TGTGCCAGCAGTTCAACCGGGACAGGGCCATACGAGCAGTACTTC.

The chain combines TRBV25-1 with TRBJ2-2, with D possibly being TRBD2 (6 bases). Germline V gives CDR1 MGHDK, CDR2 SYGVNS. This CDR3 is built from 16 residues. Trimming took 2 bases from V and 1 from J, leaving 11 bases between them. The CDR3 coding sequence is TGTGCCAGCAGTGAAGTGGGACTGCAGAACACCGGGGAGCTGTTTTTT. This translates into CASSEVGLQNTGELFF.

This clone rates as medium-sized. The chain links TRBV7-9 to TRBJ1-1, with 7 bases fitting TRBD1. Trimming at V came to 5 bases and at J to 7 bases, leaving 10 bases not matched to a gene. Germline CDR1 SEHNR, CDR2 FQNEAQ (reference sequence). The CDR3 has 14 residues. As DNA, the CDR3 is TGTGCCAGCAGCCTATCAGGGGGTAGCTATGAAGCTTTCTTT. It encodes CASSLSGGSYEAFF.

This clone has just a few counts. The chain carries TRBV5-1 and TRBJ2-1, with TRBD1 identical over 8 bases. This CDR3 has 11 residues. Losses at the gene ends were 7 bases for V and 10 bases for J; bases not matched to a gene: 4. The V gene's germline CDR1 is SGHRS and CDR2 YFSETQ. The CDR3 loop is CASYGTGEQFF. The CDR3 bases are TGCGCCAGCTATGGGACAGGAGAGCAGTTCTTC.

The sample holds one count of this clone. The chain joins TRBV13 to TRBJ2-7; 8 bases align to TRBD1. Germline CDR1 and CDR2: PRHDT and FYEKMQ (reference sequence). This CDR3 comprises 14 residues. Unmatched junction bases numbered 4, after V lost 5 bases and J lost 1 base. CDR3 sequence: CASSRRDRSYEQYF. In nucleotides, the CDR3 is TGTGCCAGCAGCCGCCGGGACAGGTCCTACGAGCAGTACTTC.

This chain connects TRBV6-5 to TRBJ2-1, with TRBD1 as a possible D gene (6 bases). The CDR3 totals 15 residues. CDR1 MNHEY and CDR2 SVGAGI come from the germline V gene. V lost 2 bases to trimming and J lost 8 bases, with 16 bases between them. CDR3 in DNA: TGTGCCAGCAGTTACGGGGGCAGGGGTTATGATGAGCAGTTCTTC. It is translated as CASSYGGRGYDEQFF.

V and J are TRBV28 and TRBJ2-5; the D gene is possibly TRBD2 (6 bases). With 6 bases removed from V and 5 bases from J, the gap between germline ends came to 16 bases. The CDR3 consists of 14 residues. Germline V lookup: CDR1 MDHEN, CDR2 SYDVKM. This CDR3 is CASSTRRRDETQYF. The DNA of the CDR3 is TGTGCCAGCAGCACTCGTAGGAGGGACGAGACCCAGTACTTC.

CDR3 sequence: CASSQEAGDQETQYF. As DNA, the CDR3 is TGTGCCAGCAGCCAAGAGGCAGGAGATCAAGAGACCCAGTACTTC. The chain employs TRBV4-2 and TRBJ2-5; D is ambiguous. The CDR3 is 15 residues long. Germline V gene data show CDR1 as LGHNA and CDR2 as YNFKEQ. V was cut by 0 bases and J by 2 bases, with 10 bases left in between.

This clone was detected only a few times. V usage is TRBV19 and J usage is TRBJ1-3, with D uncertain. CDR3 length: 14 residues. In germline, CDR1 is LNHDA, CDR2 SQIVND (reference sequence). V lost 6 bases and J 0 bases, leaving 9 bases between the germline ends. Here the CDR3 reads CASRPDNSGNTIYF. DNA of the CDR3: TGTGCCAGTAGACCGGATAACTCTGGAAACACCATATATTTT.

In its sample, this clone was seen once. The chain employs TRBV6-1 and TRBJ1-2; no clear D. Trimming left V 2 bases short and J 5 bases short, with 0 bases between. CDR3 length equals 10 residues. Looked up from germline, CDR1 is MNHNS and CDR2 is SASEGT. The CDR3 bases are TGTGCCAGCAGTGAATATGGCTACACCTTC. It translates to CASSEYGYTF.

The chain joins TRBV5-6 to TRBJ2-7, with 8 bases matching TRBD2. This CDR3 is 19 amino acids long. The V and J ends lost 1 base and 4 bases, in that order; junction bases with no gene match: 19. The V gene's germline CDR1 is SGHDT and CDR2 YYEEEE. The CDR3 nucleotides read TGTGCCAGCAGCTTGCGGGGGGGTGCTCCCAGTCTGCCTTCTTACGAGCAGTACTTC. Residues: CASSLRGGAPSLPSYEQYF.

This clone occurred a few times. The chain is built from TRBV4-3 and TRBJ1-1, with TRBD1 matching 8 bases. After removal of 4 bases from V and 8 bases from J, the junction contained 6 bases not matched to a gene. The CDR3 consists of 13 residues. CDR1 is LGHNA and CDR2 is YSLEER in the germline V gene. The CDR3 here is CASSRLQGEEAFF. The CDR3 coding sequence is TGCGCCAGCAGCCGTTTACAGGGGGAGGAAGCTTTCTTT.

The genes are TRBV5-6 and TRBJ2-3; 13 bases map to TRBD2. The CDR3 runs 18 residues. Germline-derived CDR1 and CDR2 are SGHDT and YYEEEE. The V and J ends lost 5 bases and 1 base, in that order; junction bases with no gene match: 10. The CDR3 loop is CASSAGLAGAWGTDTQYF. In nucleotides, the CDR3 is TGTGCCAGCAGTGCTGGACTAGCGGGAGCGTGGGGCACAGATACGCAGTATTTT.

This clone was counted a few times. This chain uses TRBV10-2 with TRBJ2-7; no clear D. The CDR3 has 14 residues. Trimming cost V 8 bases and J 5 bases, with 19 bases left between them. Looked up from germline, CDR1 is WSHSY and CDR2 is SAAADI. The CDR3 here is CASAPGSLWDEQYF. CDR3 DNA sequence: TGCGCCAGCGCCCCAGGCAGCCTTTGGGACGAGCAGTACTTC.

The rearrangement links TRBV5-4 to TRBJ1-1, with D possibly TRBD1 on 5 matching bases. The germline V gene has CDR1 SGHNT and CDR2 YYREEE (reference sequence). V lost 4 bases and J lost 5, with 12 bases in between. CDR3 size: 13 residues. This chain's CDR3 is CASSLGTGTEAFF. CDR3 nucleotides: TGTGCCAGCAGCCTCGGGACGGGGACTGAAGCTTTCTTT.

The chain uses TRBV7-7 and TRBJ2-5; D could derive from TRBD1 or TRBD2 (7 bases each). The CDR3 loop spans 15 amino acids. V was shortened by 5 bases and J by 2 bases, with 15 bases between the two germline ends. Germline lookup yields CDR1 SSHAT and CDR2 FNYEAQ (reference sequence). The CDR3 DNA reads as TGTGCCAGCAGCCAGGGGGGGGCTGTACAAGAGACCCAGTACTTC. It yields the protein CASSQGGAVQETQYF. The complete variable domain, with remaining parts taken from reference TRBV7-7 and TRBJ2-5, reads GAGVSQSPRYKVTKRGQDVTLRCDPISSHATLYWYQQALGQGPEFLTYFNYEAQPDKSGLPSDRFSAERPEGSISTLTIQRTEQRDSAMYRCASSQGGAVQETQYFGPGTRLLVL.

The chain joins TRBV25-1 to TRBJ2-3; D remains unclear. CDR1 is MGHDK, CDR2 SYGVNS, per germline. V gave up 1 base and J gave up 6 bases, with 2 bases separating them. This CDR3 is 11 amino acids long. The CDR3 DNA reads TGTGCCAGCAGTGAATCGGATACGCAGTATTTT. Its protein product is CASSESDTQYF.

The chain is built from TRBV27 and TRBJ2-1, with D possibly being TRBD1 (7 bases). V lost 0 bases and J lost 1, with 10 bases in between. The germline gives CDR1 MNHEY, CDR2 SMNVEV (reference sequence). The length of the CDR3 is 16 residues. The CDR3: CASSLSTGRSYNEQFF. DNA of the CDR3: TGTGCCAGCAGTTTATCGACAGGGAGGTCCTACAATGAGCAGTTCTTC.

This clone was detected a few times. This chain joins TRBV19 and TRBJ1-1; D gene uncertain. The CDR3 sequence is 13 residues long. CDR1 and CDR2 from the germline V gene are LNHDA and SQIVND (reference sequence). Trimming cost V 7 bases and J 3 bases, with 12 bases left between them. CDR3 sequence: CASTRLGYTEAFF. The CDR3 bases are TGTGCCAGTACGCGGTTGGGATACACTGAAGCTTTCTTT.

The V call is TRBV5-5, the J call TRBJ2-7, with 7 bases identical to TRBD1. Germline V gene data show CDR1 as SGHKS and CDR2 as YYEKEE (reference sequence). The CDR3 runs 14 residues. J lost 2 bases, V lost 2 bases, and 4 bases had no gene match. The CDR3 spells CASSFGTAAYEQYF. The CDR3 DNA sequence: TGTGCCAGCAGCTTTGGGACAGCGGCCTACGAGCAGTACTTC.

V and J are TRBV28 and TRBJ2-7, with D perhaps TRBD1 or TRBD2 (5 bases each). V was shortened by 4 bases and J by 1 base, with 14 bases between the two germline ends. CDR1 and CDR2 from the germline V gene are MDHEN and SYDVKM. The CDR3 loop spans 15 amino acids. For the CDR3, the DNA is TGTGCCAGCAGTTCCCCCGGGACGGTGTCCTACGAGCAGTACTTC. Its protein is CASSSPGTVSYEQYF.

V gene TRBV7-9 combines with J gene TRBJ2-1; D gene uncertain. The CDR3 totals 12 residues. CDR1 and CDR2 from the germline V gene are SEHNR and FQNEAQ (reference sequence). Trimming took off 2 bases at V and 6 bases at J, with 5 bases between the two ends. The CDR3 is CASSLMGNEQFF. Written as DNA, the CDR3 is TGTGCCAGCAGCTTAATGGGCAATGAGCAGTTCTTC. Full variable domain (rest looked up from reference TRBV7-9 and TRBJ2-1): DTGVSQNPRHKITKRGQNVTFRCDPISEHNRLYWYRQTLGQGPEFLTYFQNEAQLEKSRLLSDRFSAERPKGSFSTLEIQRTEQGDSAMYLCASSLMGNEQFFGPGTRLTVL.